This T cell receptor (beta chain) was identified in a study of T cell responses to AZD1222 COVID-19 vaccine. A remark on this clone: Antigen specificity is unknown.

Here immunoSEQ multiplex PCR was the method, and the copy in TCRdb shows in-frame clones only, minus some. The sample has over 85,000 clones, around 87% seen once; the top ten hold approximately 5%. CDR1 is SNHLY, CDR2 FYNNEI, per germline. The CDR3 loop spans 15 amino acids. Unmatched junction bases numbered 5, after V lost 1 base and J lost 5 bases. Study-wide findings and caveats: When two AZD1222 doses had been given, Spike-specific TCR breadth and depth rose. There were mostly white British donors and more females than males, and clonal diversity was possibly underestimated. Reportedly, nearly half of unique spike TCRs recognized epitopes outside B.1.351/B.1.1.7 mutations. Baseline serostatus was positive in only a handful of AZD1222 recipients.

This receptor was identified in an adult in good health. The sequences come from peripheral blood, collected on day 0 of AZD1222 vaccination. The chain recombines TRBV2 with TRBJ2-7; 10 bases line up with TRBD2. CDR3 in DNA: TGTGCCAGCAGTGAAGAACGGCTAGCGGGAGACGAGCAGTACTTC. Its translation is CASSEERLAGDEQYF.